The 21 T cell receptor beta chains given below trace back to one sample, sequenced in a study of T cell responses to AZD1222 COVID-19 vaccine. This table comes from immunoSEQ multiplex PCR, and its TCRdb copy is limited to in-frame clones, with some not included. The sample carries 130,000 to 150,000 clones, 70% to 90% recorded once. The specimen was peripheral blood, collected on day 0 of AZD1222 vaccination. The receptors derive from an adult in good health.

The chain combines TRBV28 with TRBJ1-5; D uncertain. Germline loops: CDR1 MDHEN, CDR2 SYDVKM. Trimming left V 6 bases short and J 4 bases short, with 4 bases between. The CDR3 runs to 11 residues. The CDR3 DNA is TGTGCCAGCAGATCTAATCAGCCCCAGCATTTT. Its protein product is CASRSNQPQHF.

The chain employs TRBV7-3 and TRBJ2-1, with a possible D match to TRBD2 (6 bases). This CDR3 has 13 amino acids. Germline CDR1 SGHTA, CDR2 FQGTGA. Trimming shortened V by 0 bases and J by 14 bases, and 14 bases separated the two germline ends. The CDR3, as DNA: TGTGCCAGCAGCTTAACAGATACTAGCTTGAAGTTCTTC. It yields the protein CASSLTDTSLKFF.

The rearrangement links TRBV4-2 to TRBJ1-5; a possible D gene is TRBD1 (5 bases). V was clipped by 5 bases and J by 3 bases, with 11 bases between them. Germline-derived CDR1 and CDR2 are LGHNA and YNFKEQ. This CDR3 comprises 14 residues. The CDR3 protein is CASSSLGLNQPQHF. CDR3 sequence (DNA): TGTGCCAGCAGCTCCCTGGGGCTCAATCAGCCCCAGCATTTT.

V is TRBV18 and J is TRBJ1-2, with a possible D match to TRBD1 (5 bases). The CDR3 consists of 14 residues. Looked up from germline, CDR1 is KGHSH and CDR2 is LQKENI. V gave up 2 bases and J gave up 2 bases, with 9 bases separating them. The CDR3 region is CASSPSDRNYGYTF. As DNA, the CDR3 is TGTGCCAGCTCACCAAGTGACAGAAACTATGGCTACACCTTC.

The chain uses TRBV7-9 and TRBJ2-3, with 8 bases identical to TRBD2. Germline V gives CDR1 SEHNR, CDR2 FQNEAQ (reference sequence). V shed 2 bases and J 3 bases; nucleotides not matched to a gene: 4. The CDR3 has 15 amino acids. The CDR3 spells CASSLRGGATDTQYF. Here the CDR3 DNA reads TGTGCCAGCAGCTTACGGGGGGGTGCAACAGATACGCAGTATTTT. Using reference TRBV7-9 and TRBJ2-3 for the parts outside the CDR3, the full variable domain is DTGVSQNPRHKITKRGQNVTFRCDPISEHNRLYWYRQTLGQGPEFLTYFQNEAQLEKSRLLSDRFSAERPKGSFSTLEIQRTEQGDSAMYLCASSLRGGATDTQYFGPGTRLTVL.

The chain joins TRBV7-3 to TRBJ1-1; D unresolved. Germline V gene lookup returns CDR1 SGHTA and CDR2 FQGTGA. This CDR3 has 13 amino acids. V dropped 1 base and J dropped 4 bases, with 7 bases sitting between them. The CDR3 DNA reads as TGTGCCAGCAGCTTAAATTCTTTCACTGAAGCTTTCTTT. Translating it yields CASSLNSFTEAFF.

This sequence joins TRBV2 and TRBJ2-1; possible D gene TRBD1, 5 bases. The CDR3 is 14 amino acids. In germline, CDR1 is SNHLY, CDR2 FYNNEI. V was clipped by 4 bases and J by 5 bases, with 12 bases between them. This CDR3 reads CASSGRGPHNEQFF. The DNA for the CDR3 is TGTGCCAGCAGTGGAAGGGGTCCGCACAATGAGCAGTTCTTC. The variable domain in full, with the rest retrieved from reference TRBV2 and TRBJ2-1, is EPEVTQTPSHQVTQMGQEVILRCVPISNHLYFYWYRQILGQKVEFLVSFYNNEISEKSEIFDDQFSVERPDGSNFTLKIRSTKLEDSAMYFCASSGRGPHNEQFFGPGTRLTVL.

V gene TRBV15 combines with J gene TRBJ1-2; D possibly corresponds to TRBD1 (6 bases). This CDR3 comprises 14 residues. Germline assignment: CDR1 LNHNV and CDR2 YYDKDF (reference sequence). The V and J ends lost 0 bases and 10 bases respectively, with 15 bases between them. Here the CDR3 reads CATSRDRTASYYTF. CDR3 coding DNA: TGTGCCACCAGCAGAGATCGGACAGCTTCCTACTACACCTTC. The variable domain in full, completed from reference TRBV15 and TRBJ1-2, reads DAMVIQNPRYQVTQFGKPVTLSCSQTLNHNVMYWYQQKSSQAPKLLFHYYDKDFNNEADTPDNFQSRRPNTSFCFLDIRSPGLGDTAMYLCATSRDRTASYYTFGSGTRLTVV.

Comments on this clone: Other DNA sequences within the sample encode an identical CDR3. This sequence joins TRBV29-1 and TRBJ1-5; the match to TRBD1 covers 7 bases. CDR1 and CDR2 (germline): SQVTM, ANQGSEA. V trimming: 4 bases; J trimming: 3 bases; junction bases outside the gene matches: 3. The CDR3 spans 13 residues. CDR3: CSVGQGLNQPQHF. The CDR3 DNA sequence: TGCAGCGTTGGACAGGGCCTCAATCAGCCCCAGCATTTT.

J is TRBJ1-5 and V is TRBV27, with D maybe TRBD1 (6 bases). Germline CDR1 MNHEY, CDR2 SMNVEV (reference sequence). CDR3 length: 16 amino acids. V was shortened by 8 bases and J by 3 bases, with 20 bases between the two germline ends. CDR3 in DNA: TGTGCCAGCTGTGCGTCGGGACACTACTTCAATCAGCCCCAGCATTTT. The encoded protein is CASCASGHYFNQPQHF.

This clone appeared a few times. The sample carries other DNA sequences with the same CDR3. CDR3 protein: CASSIGSNTEAFF. CDR3 bases: TGTGCCAGTAGTATAGGGTCAAACACTGAAGCTTTCTTT. V gene TRBV19 combines with J gene TRBJ1-1; D remains unclear. The CDR3 runs 13 residues. The V end lost 1 base, the J end lost 2 bases, and 5 bases lay between the germline ends. The germline CDR1 and CDR2 sequences are LNHDA and SQIVND (reference sequence).

This clone was picked up one time. The chain joins TRBV19 to TRBJ2-7; no clear D gene. This CDR3 spans 14 amino acids. The V gene lost 7 bases and the J gene lost 6 bases, with 19 bases spanning the gap. Germline-derived CDR1 and CDR2 are LNHDA and SQIVND (reference sequence). This CDR3 reads CASTPARTRGEQYF. The CDR3 DNA reads TGTGCCAGTACCCCGGCCCGGACGCGTGGCGAGCAGTACTTC.

V is TRBV11-2 and J is TRBJ2-3; 7 bases are a match to TRBD2. The J segment lost 6 bases and the V segment lost 5 bases, leaving 14 bases of the junction unmatched. Germline V lookup: CDR1 SGHAT, CDR2 FQNNGV. This CDR3 is built from 16 residues. CDR3 in amino acids: CASSLGLGRAVDTQYF. The CDR3 nucleotides are TGTGCCAGCAGCCTGGGACTGGGGAGGGCTGTGGATACGCAGTATTTT.

The chain links TRBV9 to TRBJ1-5; tentative D call: TRBD1 (5 bases). The CDR3 sequence is 14 residues long. Trimming shortened V by 1 base and J by 2 bases, and 7 bases separated the two germline ends. Per the germline V gene, CDR1 is SGDLS and CDR2 is YYNGEE. CDR3 nucleotide sequence: TGTGCCAGCAGCGTATGGGGGGGCAATCAGCCCCAGCATTTT. Its protein product is CASSVWGGNQPQHF.

The V call is TRBV5-1, the J call TRBJ2-2; 9 bases fit TRBD1. The trim removed 2 bases at V and 7 bases at J, leaving 6 bases unmatched. The CDR3 length is 15 residues. The V gene's germline CDR1 is SGHRS and CDR2 YFSETQ. The CDR3 loop reads CASSFNGQGSGELFF. DNA of the CDR3: TGCGCCAGCAGCTTTAATGGACAGGGGAGCGGGGAGCTGTTTTTT.

The V gene is TRBV27, the J gene TRBJ2-7; TRBD1 agrees at 9 bases. The CDR3 consists of 15 residues. Germline CDR1 reads MNHEY; CDR2 reads SMNVEV (reference sequence). Trimming at V came to 4 bases and at J to 2 bases, leaving 6 bases not matched to a gene. The CDR3 DNA follows: TGTGCCAGCAGTTCGCCGGGACAGGGCACCTACGAGCAGTACTTC. It codes for CASSSPGQGTYEQYF.

This chain links TRBV7-8 with TRBJ1-3; D unresolved. Trimming removed 5 bases from V and 2 bases from J, with 10 bases in between. CDR1 and CDR2 (germline): SGHVS, FQNEAQ. The CDR3 is 14 residues long. CDR3 protein: CASSEERAGNTIYF. The CDR3 coding sequence is TGTGCCAGCAGCGAAGAGAGAGCTGGAAACACCATATATTTT.

The chain couples TRBV7-8 to TRBJ1-6; D possibly corresponds to TRBD1 (5 bases). Trimming stripped 5 bases from V and 5 bases from J, with 13 bases between. There are 15 residues in the CDR3. Germline V gives CDR1 SGHVS, CDR2 FQNEAQ. The CDR3 sequence is CASSPRRGNNSPLHF. CDR3 sequence (DNA): TGTGCCAGCAGCCCCCGAAGGGGAAATAATTCACCCCTCCACTTT.

The chain joins TRBV7-9 to TRBJ2-7; D is perhaps TRBD2 (6 bases). The CDR3 consists of 14 residues. From germline, CDR1 is SEHNR and CDR2 FQNEAQ (reference sequence). Trimming removed 4 bases at V and 1 base at J, with 11 bases between. In nucleotides, the CDR3 is TGTGCCAGCAGCTCTTTCGGGGGTTCCTACGAGCAGTACTTC. Its protein product is CASSSFGGSYEQYF.

The rearrangement links TRBV19 to TRBJ1-2, with 7 bases lining up with TRBD1. CDR1 and CDR2 from the germline V gene are LNHDA and SQIVND (reference sequence). V shed 3 bases and J 4 bases; nucleotides not matched to a gene: 20. The CDR3 is made up of 19 amino acids. The CDR3 here is CASSMKLGTAYLAPYGYTF. Written as DNA, the CDR3 is TGTGCCAGTAGTATGAAACTCGGGACAGCTTACTTAGCTCCCTATGGCTACACCTTC.

V usage is TRBV19 and J usage is TRBJ2-7; possibly TRBD1 for D (6 bases). The CDR3 extends over 14 amino acids. Germline CDR1 is LNHDA and CDR2 is SQIVND (reference sequence). With 5 bases removed from V and 2 bases from J, the gap between germline ends came to 13 bases. The DNA of the CDR3 is TGTGCCAGTAGTCCCGGGACACAGACCTACGAGCAGTACTTC. Translating gives CASSPGTQTYEQYF. Complete variable domain (other parts from reference TRBV19 and TRBJ2-7): DGGITQSPKYLFRKEGQNVTLSCEQNLNHDAMYWYRQDPGQGLRLIYYSQIVNDFQKGDIAEGYSVSREKKESFPLTVTSAQKNPTAFYLCASSPGTQTYEQYFGPGTRLTVT.